The rows below give T cell receptor beta chains drawn from one sample of a study of tumor-infiltrating lymphocytes in primary liver carcinoma. Each CDR3 protein gets one entry after TCRdb re-called the multiplex PCR reads with MiXCR. The sample consists of 180,000 or so distinct CDR3 sequences, roughly three fifths of them appearing once. Sequenced: peripheral blood. The receptor set was obtained from a man aged 40-49 years with primary liver carcinoma and hepatitis B virus infection. The CDR3 runs from the conserved cysteine through the conserved F or W. A D gene is named only where the DNA matches it firmly. The size of a clone is reported for some rows only, either as once, few or many, or as a class for expanded clones.

cdr3_aa: CASSLGGPAASYEQYF; cdr3_nt: TGTGCCAGCAGCTTAGGAGGTCCAGCGGCGTCCTACGAGCAGTACTTC; j_call: TRBJ2-7; v_call: TRBV13; clone_size: .; d_call: .
cdr3_aa: CTSRTGTSGHSSTDTQYF; cdr3_nt: TGTACCAGCAGGACCGGGACTAGCGGGCATTCTAGCACAGATACGCAGTATTTT; j_call: TRBJ2-3; v_call: TRBV28; clone_size: .; d_call: TRBD2
cdr3_aa: CSVAAGTSGGADQYF; cdr3_nt: TGCAGCGTTGCTGCCGGGACTAGCGGGGGTGCGGACCAGTACTTC; j_call: TRBJ2-5; v_call: TRBV29-1; clone_size: .; d_call: TRBD2
cdr3_aa: CSVKGIYTGELFF; cdr3_nt: TGCAGCGTAAAGGGGATTTACACCGGGGAGCTGTTTTTT; j_call: TRBJ2-2; v_call: TRBV29-1; clone_size: few; d_call: .
cdr3_aa: CASSSPRDTDTQYF; cdr3_nt: TGTGCCAGCAGCTCGCCACGGGATACAGATACGCAGTATTTT; j_call: TRBJ2-3; v_call: TRBV11-3; clone_size: many; d_call: .
cdr3_aa: CASSYSSASGRGGGFF; cdr3_nt: TGTGCCAGTAGCTACTCTTCGGCTAGCGGGAGGGGAGGCGGGTTCTTC; j_call: TRBJ2-1; v_call: TRBV11-2; clone_size: .; d_call: TRBD2
cdr3_aa: CASSPIAGGGAGTQYF; cdr3_nt: TGTGCCAGCAGTCCCATAGCGGGAGGGGGGGCAGGGACGCAGTATTTT; j_call: TRBJ2-3; v_call: TRBV12-3/TRBV12-4; clone_size: .; d_call: TRBD2
cdr3_aa: CARSYGYRGNEQFF; cdr3_nt: TGTGCCAGGAGTTACGGTTATCGCGGCAATGAGCAGTTCTTC; j_call: TRBJ2-1; v_call: TRBV6-1; clone_size: .; d_call: .
cdr3_aa: CSALTGYEQYF; cdr3_nt: TGCAGCGCCCTGACAGGGTACGAGCAGTACTTC; j_call: TRBJ2-7; v_call: TRBV29-1; clone_size: .; d_call: TRBD1
cdr3_aa: CSGGDREEAFF; cdr3_nt: TGCAGCGGAGGGGACAGGGAAGAAGCTTTCTTT; j_call: TRBJ1-1; v_call: TRBV29-1; clone_size: .; d_call: TRBD1
cdr3_aa: CVSIMTGNYEQYF; cdr3_nt: TGTGTCAGCATTATGACAGGGAACTACGAGCAGTACTTC; j_call: TRBJ2-7; v_call: TRBV12-3/TRBV12-4; clone_size: .; d_call: TRBD1
cdr3_aa: CASSPGQQATNEKLFF; cdr3_nt: TGTGCCAGCAGCCCGGGACAGCAAGCAACTAATGAAAAACTGTTTTTT; j_call: TRBJ1-4; v_call: TRBV28; clone_size: once; d_call: TRBD1
cdr3_aa: CASSLGLARGYQPQHF; cdr3_nt: TGTGCCAGCAGTCTCGGACTCGCAAGGGGGTATCAGCCCCAGCATTTT; j_call: TRBJ1-5; v_call: TRBV12-3/TRBV12-4; clone_size: few; d_call: .
cdr3_aa: CASSLDTGWKIGELFF; cdr3_nt: TGTGCCAGCAGCTTAGACACGGGATGGAAAATCGGGGAGCTGTTTTTT; j_call: TRBJ2-2; v_call: TRBV11-2; clone_size: .; d_call: .
cdr3_aa: CASSKGARSYNEQLF; cdr3_nt: TGTGCCAGCAGCAAAGGGGCGCGTTCCTACAATGAGCAGTTATTC; j_call: TRBJ2-1; v_call: TRBV6-5; clone_size: .; d_call: .
cdr3_aa: CASNRDGYERYF; cdr3_nt: TGTGCCAGCAACCGGGACGGCTACGAGCGGTACTTC; j_call: TRBJ2-7; v_call: TRBV11-2; clone_size: .; d_call: .
cdr3_aa: CSVRTTYEHYF; cdr3_nt: TGCAGCGTGCGGACAACCTACGAGCACTACTTC; j_call: TRBJ2-7; v_call: TRBV29-1; clone_size: once; d_call: .
cdr3_aa: CAWRESGSRDEQYF; cdr3_nt: TGTGCCTGGAGAGAGAGCGGGAGCCGGGACGAGCAGTACTTC; j_call: TRBJ2-7; v_call: TRBV30; clone_size: .; d_call: TRBD2
cdr3_aa: CASSLPLGTTYEQYF; cdr3_nt: TGTGCCAGCAGCCTACCCCTTGGGACGACCTACGAGCAGTACTTC; j_call: TRBJ2-7; v_call: TRBV11-2; clone_size: many; d_call: .
cdr3_aa: CAGSYDGNTQYF; cdr3_nt: TGTGCCGGCAGCTACGATGGAAATACGCAGTATTTT; j_call: TRBJ2-3; v_call: TRBV11-2; clone_size: .; d_call: .
cdr3_aa: CASSSGGRGIYEQYF; cdr3_nt: TGTGCCAGCAGTTCTGGGGGACGGGGCATCTACGAGCAGTACTTC; j_call: TRBJ2-7; v_call: TRBV6-5; clone_size: .; d_call: .
cdr3_aa: CASSSTLLTYEQYF; cdr3_nt: TGTGCCAGCAGTTCGACACTTCTCACCTACGAGCAGTACTTC; j_call: TRBJ2-7; v_call: TRBV11-2; clone_size: .; d_call: .
cdr3_aa: CASSLIGTSVEPQYF; cdr3_nt: TGTGCCAGCAGCTTAATAGGGACTAGCGTTGAGCCCCAGTACTTC; j_call: TRBJ2-5; v_call: TRBV7-3; clone_size: once; d_call: TRBD2
cdr3_aa: CASSVGSFNEQFF; cdr3_nt: TGCGCCAGCAGCGTTGGGTCCTTCAATGAGCAGTTCTTC; j_call: TRBJ2-1; v_call: TRBV5-1; clone_size: once; d_call: .
cdr3_aa: CASSFSLTSGIFSTAEQFF; cdr3_nt: TGTGCCAGCAGTTTTTCATTGACTAGCGGGATTTTCTCCACGGCTGAGCAGTTCTTC; j_call: TRBJ2-1; v_call: TRBV28; clone_size: .; d_call: TRBD2
cdr3_aa: CASSLDGNGYTF; cdr3_nt: TGTGCCAGCAGCTTGGATGGGAATGGCTACACCTTC; j_call: TRBJ1-2; v_call: TRBV5-4; clone_size: .; d_call: .
cdr3_aa: CASSLSETQYF; cdr3_nt: TGTGCCAGCAGCTTAAGTGAGACCCAGTACTTC; j_call: TRBJ2-5; v_call: TRBV11-2; clone_size: many; d_call: .
cdr3_aa: CASSYARDRGDTEAFF; cdr3_nt: TGTGCCAGCAGTTACGCCCGGGACAGGGGTGACACTGAAGCTTTCTTT; j_call: TRBJ1-1; v_call: TRBV6-6; clone_size: .; d_call: TRBD1
cdr3_aa: CASSWWGTNYGYTF; cdr3_nt: TGTGCCAGCAGCTGGTGGGGGACCAACTATGGCTACACCTTC; j_call: TRBJ1-2; v_call: TRBV5-5; clone_size: .; d_call: .
cdr3_aa: CASRVSSGNTIYF; cdr3_nt: TGTGCCTCCAGGGTTAGCTCTGGAAACACCATATATTTT; j_call: TRBJ1-3; v_call: TRBV10-3; clone_size: .; d_call: .
cdr3_aa: CASSFRGRAFGVAGGPEETQYF; cdr3_nt: TGTGCCAGCAGTTTCAGGGGCAGGGCCTTTGGAGTAGCGGGAGGACCAGAGGAGACCCAGTACTTC; j_call: TRBJ2-5; v_call: TRBV12-3/TRBV12-4; clone_size: .; d_call: TRBD2
cdr3_aa: CAISGPAQHLNTGELFF; cdr3_nt: TGTGCCATCAGTGGGCCAGCTCAGCATTTAAACACCGGGGAGCTGTTTTTT; j_call: TRBJ2-2; v_call: TRBV10-3; clone_size: .; d_call: .
cdr3_aa: CAISEGETKNIQYF; cdr3_nt: TGTGCCATCAGTGAAGGCGAAACCAAAAACATTCAGTACTTC; j_call: TRBJ2-4; v_call: TRBV10-3; clone_size: .; d_call: .